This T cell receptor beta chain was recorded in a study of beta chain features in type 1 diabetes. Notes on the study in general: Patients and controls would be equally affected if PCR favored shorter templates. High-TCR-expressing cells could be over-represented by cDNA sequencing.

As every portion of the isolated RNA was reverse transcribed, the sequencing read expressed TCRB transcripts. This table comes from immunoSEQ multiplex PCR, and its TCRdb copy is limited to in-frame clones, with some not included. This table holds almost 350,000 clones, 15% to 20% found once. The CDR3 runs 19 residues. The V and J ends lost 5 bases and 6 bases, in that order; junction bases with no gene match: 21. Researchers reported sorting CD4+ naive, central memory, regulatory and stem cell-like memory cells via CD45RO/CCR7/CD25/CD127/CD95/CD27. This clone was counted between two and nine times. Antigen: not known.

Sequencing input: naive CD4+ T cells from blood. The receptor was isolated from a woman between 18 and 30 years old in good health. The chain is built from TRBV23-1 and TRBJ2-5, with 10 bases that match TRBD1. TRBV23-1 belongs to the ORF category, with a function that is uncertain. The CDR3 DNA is TGCGCCAGCAGTATGACCTTGGGACAGGGGAAGGAGAACATAAAGACCCAGTACTTC. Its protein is CASSMTLGQGKENIKTQYF.